This T cell receptor (beta chain) was recovered during a study of OX40 agonist ivuxolimab in advanced cancers. Turning to the study itself: It was ivuxolimab, an agonistic anti-OX40 (CD134) antibody, that patients were treated with. Prior anti-PD-1, anti-PD-L1 or anti-CTLA-4 therapy did not bar entry, and approximately 43% had some.

Trimming cost V 6 bases and J 7 bases, with 16 bases left between them. The germline V gene has CDR1 SEHNR and CDR2 FQNEAQ (reference sequence). This CDR3 is built from 14 residues. Anyone with autoimmune disease history or systemic immunosuppression was excluded. The repertoire was sequenced with immunoSEQ multiplex PCR; TCRdb's copy has only in-frame clones and lacks some. Counted here are around 72,000 clones, about 85% occurring once; the ten biggest clones make up around a sixth. Sequencing used CD4+ or CD8+ T cells sorted from blood, obtained in a trial of the OX40 agonist ivuxolimab. The chain joins TRBV7-9 to TRBJ2-1; D not resolved. This receptor was obtained from an adult with an advanced solid tumor such as melanoma, head and neck, liver or kidney cancer. Here the CDR3 reads CASRHKGEWNEQFF. The CDR3 coding sequence is TGTGCCAGCAGGCACAAGGGTGAGTGGAATGAGCAGTTCTTC.